This TCR beta chain was documented in a study of blood T cell repertoires in COVID-19. Study-level information: Samples taken during acute and convalescent COVID-19 were collected in the United States, Italy and Spain.

The age range of participants was roughly 18 to 90 years, with residence in more than 20 US areas. Recovery meant two consecutive negative NP/OP PCR tests, professional clearance, or resolved symptoms. As processed by the authors: Amplification with reference gene primers provided the estimates of nucleated cell counts. Clones were read by immunoSEQ multiplex PCR, and TCRdb kept only the in-frame ones, dropping some. V, J and clone size were drawn from that table, and D and trimming were deduced from the DNA. The sample records roughly 200,000 clones, 85% to 90% being singletons. Sample: PBMCs or T cells enriched from blood (not recorded which). This clonotype originated in a man between 25 and 39 years old who had recovered from COVID-19.

The CDR3 is CASTDPGQGSSGGQTDTQYF. The CDR3, as DNA: TGTGCCAGCACCGACCCGGGACAGGGGAGTAGCGGGGGGCAGACAGATACGCAGTATTTT. The V and J genes are TRBV21-1 and TRBJ2-3; TRBD2, the table's D call, lacks a check against the DNA. TRBV21-1 is a listed pseudogene. The CDR3 extends over 20 amino acids.